This TCR beta chain was recorded in a study of CD8 T cells in ankylosing spondylitis. Study-level points and caveats: A TCR beta motif made of fewer than ten highly homologous variants seemed typical of ankylosing spondylitis blood. Disease-linked clones proved CD8+ and comparatively uncommon in peripheral blood. Some of the motif variants had earlier been found in reactive arthritis patients' fluid and blood.

With respect to this clonotype: Its antigen is unknown.

From germline, CDR1 is SGDLS and CDR2 YYNGEE. The CDR3 covers 13 residues. Trimming pared 0 bases from V and 4 bases from J, leaving 6 bases between. TCRdb reprocessed the 5' RACE reads via MiXCR and lists one record per CDR3 protein. The table records about 90,000 distinct CDR3 sequences, around 25% of them present only once. The sample consisted of blood, either unsorted or a sorted T cell fraction (not recorded which). The V gene is TRBV9, the J gene TRBJ2-3, with D uncertain. This receptor was taken from a male donor with ankylosing spondylitis or in good health (not recorded which). CDR3 DNA: TGTGCCAGCAGCGTAGGTAGGGCAGATACGCAGTATTTT. This codes for CASSVGRADTQYF.